Below, 7 T cell receptor beta chains from the same sample are listed, as sequenced in a study of T cells in Graves' hyperthyroidism and ophthalmopathy. The CDR3 regions of TCR beta were amplified from RNA transcripts. Initially, a first-round RT-PCR of the TCR CDR3 employed the HTBI primer set. Using its own MiXCR run on the multiplex PCR reads, TCRdb lists one record per CDR3 protein. The sample records hundreds of thousands of distinct CDR3 sequences, approximately 25% being singletons. Sequencing was performed on blood. Receptor source: a woman aged 25 to 39 with Graves' ophthalmopathy.

The table lists this clonotype with many counts. This chain links TRBV20-1 with TRBJ2-7, with TRBD1 matching 7 bases. The length of the CDR3 is 12 residues. The germline V gene has CDR1 DFQATT and CDR2 SNEGSKA (reference sequence). V was clipped by 6 bases and J by 4 bases; unmatched bases: 6. The CDR3 region is CSAIDRAYEQYF. As DNA, the CDR3 is TGCAGTGCCATAGACAGGGCATACGAGCAGTACTTC.

The rearrangement joins TRBV12-3 or TRBV12-4 to TRBJ2-7, with 7 bases identical to TRBD1. J lost 1 base, V lost 6 bases, and 12 bases had no gene match. The CDR3 totals 16 residues. The CDR3 is CASSSPGTALSYEQYF. Written as DNA, the CDR3 is TGTGCCAGCAGCAGCCCCGGGACAGCCTTATCCTACGAGCAGTACTTC.

This clonotype is a singleton in its sample. The J gene is TRBJ2-5, the V gene TRBV4-2, with TRBD2 matching over 12 bases. Trimming removed 1 base from V and 1 base from J; junction bases left unmatched: 4. The CDR3 contains 17 residues. The germline V gene encodes CDR1 LGHNA and CDR2 YNFKEQ. The CDR3 region has the DNA TGTGCCAGCAGCCAAGGTCTAGCGGGGGGGGTCCAAGAGACCCAGTACTTC. It specifies CASSQGLAGGVQETQYF.

Many counts were recorded for this clonotype. The chain combines TRBV19 with TRBJ1-1; D perhaps matches TRBD1 (5 bases). Per germline, CDR1 LNHDA and CDR2 SQIVND (reference sequence). The CDR3 loop spans 17 amino acids. Trimming cost V 2 bases and J 0 bases, with 16 bases left between them. The CDR3 DNA is TGTGCCAGTAGTATAAAGAAAGGGGACGGAATGAACACTGAAGCTTTCTTT. Translating it yields CASSIKKGDGMNTEAFF.

This clonotype has at least ten counts. The V call is TRBV5-1, the J call TRBJ1-2, with unresolved D. Trimming removed 5 bases from V and 0 bases from J, with 14 bases in between. This CDR3 is 15 amino acids long. Germline CDR1 and CDR2: SGHRS and YFSETQ. As DNA, the CDR3 is TGCGCCAGCAGAAATGGACCGTTAGCTAACTATGGCTACACCTTC. Protein sequence: CASRNGPLANYGYTF. The full variable domain, rest sourced from reference TRBV5-1 and TRBJ1-2, is KAGVTQTPRYLIKTRGQQVTLSCSPISGHRSVSWYQQTPGQGLQFLFEYFSETQRNKGNFPGRFSGRQFSNSRSEMNVSTLELGDSALYLCASRNGPLANYGYTFGSGTRLTVV.

This clonotype was observed once. One base away lies a much larger clone, so this may be a sequencing read error. The chain joins TRBV20-1 to TRBJ1-5; D unclear. TRBJ2-3 explains the end of the DNA better; the J call may be wrong. Germline-derived CDR1 and CDR2 are DFQATT and SNEGSKA (reference sequence). The CDR3 spans 12 residues. CDR3 DNA: TGCAGTGCTAGTGACGCCGATCAGCCCCAGTATTTT. Translation: CSASDADQPQYF.

Concerning this clonotype itself: One end of the junction fails to match germline, which may point to a read error. The CDR3 DNA follows: TGCGCCAACAGCACGGATTGGGGTGGCACTGAAGCTTTCTTT. It is translated as CANSTDWGGTEAFF. The chain employs TRBV5-1 and TRBJ1-1; D call uncertain. CDR1 and CDR2 from the germline V gene are SGHRS and YFSETQ. There are 14 residues in the CDR3.